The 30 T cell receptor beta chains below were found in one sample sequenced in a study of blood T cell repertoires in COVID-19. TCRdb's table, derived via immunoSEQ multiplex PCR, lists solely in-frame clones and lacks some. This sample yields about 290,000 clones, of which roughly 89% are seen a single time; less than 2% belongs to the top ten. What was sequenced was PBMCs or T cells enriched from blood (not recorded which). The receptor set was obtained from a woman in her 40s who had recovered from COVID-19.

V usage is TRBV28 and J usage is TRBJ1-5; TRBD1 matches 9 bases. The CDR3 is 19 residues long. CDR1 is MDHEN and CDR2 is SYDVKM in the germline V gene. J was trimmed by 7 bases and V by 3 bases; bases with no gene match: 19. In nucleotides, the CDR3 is TGTGCCAGCAGTTTCAGGCCGGGACAGGGTAGAGAATACTACCAGCCCCAGCATTTT. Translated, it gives CASSFRPGQGREYYQPQHF.

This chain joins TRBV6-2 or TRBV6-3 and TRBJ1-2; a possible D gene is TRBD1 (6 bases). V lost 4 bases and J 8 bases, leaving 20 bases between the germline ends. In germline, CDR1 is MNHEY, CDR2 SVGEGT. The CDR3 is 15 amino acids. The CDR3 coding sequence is TGTGCCAGCAGTTCACTTAAAACAGGGAATAGAGGCTACACCTTC. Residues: CASSSLKTGNRGYTF.

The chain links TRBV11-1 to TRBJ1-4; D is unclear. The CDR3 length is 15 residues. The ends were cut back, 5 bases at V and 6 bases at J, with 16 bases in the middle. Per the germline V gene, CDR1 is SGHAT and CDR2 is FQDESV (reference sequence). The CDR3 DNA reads TGTGCCAGCAGCGGCAGACTCTACAAGGATGAAAAACTGTTTTTT. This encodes CASSGRLYKDEKLFF. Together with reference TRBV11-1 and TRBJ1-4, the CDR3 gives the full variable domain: EAEVAQSPRYKITEKSQAVAFWCDPISGHATLYWYRQILGQGPELLVQFQDESVVDDSQLPKDRFSAERLKGVDSTLKIQPAELGDSAMYLCASSGRLYKDEKLFFGSGTQLSVL.

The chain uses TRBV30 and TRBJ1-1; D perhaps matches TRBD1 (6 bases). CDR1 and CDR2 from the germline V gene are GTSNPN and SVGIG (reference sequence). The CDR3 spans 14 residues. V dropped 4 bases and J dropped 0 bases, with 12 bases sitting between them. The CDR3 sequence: CAWNSRGLNTEAFF. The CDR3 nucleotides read TGTGCCTGGAATTCTAGGGGGTTGAACACTGAAGCTTTCTTT.

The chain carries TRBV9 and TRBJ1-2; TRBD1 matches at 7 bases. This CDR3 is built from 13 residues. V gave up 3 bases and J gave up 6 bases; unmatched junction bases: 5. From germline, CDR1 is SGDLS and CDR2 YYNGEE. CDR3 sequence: CASSAQGIDGYTF. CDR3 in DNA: TGTGCCAGCAGCGCACAGGGGATAGATGGCTACACCTTC.

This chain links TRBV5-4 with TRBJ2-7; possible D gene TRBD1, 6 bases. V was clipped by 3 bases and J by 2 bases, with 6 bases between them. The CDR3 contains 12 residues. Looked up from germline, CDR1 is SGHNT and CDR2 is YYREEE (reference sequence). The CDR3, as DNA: TGTGCCAGCAGCTGGGGGCCCTACGAGCAGTACTTC. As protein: CASSWGPYEQYF.

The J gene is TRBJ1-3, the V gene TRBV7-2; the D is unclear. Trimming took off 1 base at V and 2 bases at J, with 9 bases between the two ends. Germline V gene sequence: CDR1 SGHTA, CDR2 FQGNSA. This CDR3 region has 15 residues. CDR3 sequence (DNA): TGTGCCAGCAGCTTAGTAGCCGGGACTGGAAACACCATATATTTT. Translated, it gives CASSLVAGTGNTIYF.

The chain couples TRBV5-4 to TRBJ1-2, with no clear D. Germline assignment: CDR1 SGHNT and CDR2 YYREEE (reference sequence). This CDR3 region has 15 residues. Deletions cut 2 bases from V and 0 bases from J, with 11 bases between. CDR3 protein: CASSFGGMSNYGYTF. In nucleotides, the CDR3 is TGTGCCAGCAGCTTCGGAGGAATGTCTAACTATGGCTACACCTTC.

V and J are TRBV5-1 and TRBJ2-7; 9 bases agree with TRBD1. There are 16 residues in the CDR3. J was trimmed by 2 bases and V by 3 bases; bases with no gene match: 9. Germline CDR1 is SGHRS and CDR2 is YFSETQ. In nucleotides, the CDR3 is TGCGCCAGCAGCTGGACTCTAACAGGGGGCGCCTACGAGCAGTACTTC. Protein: CASSWTLTGGAYEQYF.

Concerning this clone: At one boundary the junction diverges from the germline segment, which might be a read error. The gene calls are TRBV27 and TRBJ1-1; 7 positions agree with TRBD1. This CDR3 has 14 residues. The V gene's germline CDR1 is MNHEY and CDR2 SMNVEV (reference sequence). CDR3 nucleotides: TGTGCCAGCAGCTTAGACAGGGTGAAGACTGAAGCTTTCTTT. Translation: CASSLDRVKTEAFF.

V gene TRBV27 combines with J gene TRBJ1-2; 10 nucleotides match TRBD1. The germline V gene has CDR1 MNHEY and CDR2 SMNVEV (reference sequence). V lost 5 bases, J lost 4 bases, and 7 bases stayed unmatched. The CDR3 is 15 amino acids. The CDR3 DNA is TGTGCCAGCAGTCCCGGGACAGGGGCTCTCTATGGCTACACCTTC. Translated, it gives CASSPGTGALYGYTF.

The chain's CDR3 is CASSQGQGARQPQHF. The DNA of the CDR3 is TGTGCCAGCAGCCAAGGACAGGGGGCGAGGCAGCCCCAGCATTTT. The V and J genes are TRBV7-6 and TRBJ1-5; TRBD1 aligns across 11 bases. The CDR3 totals 15 residues. Unmatched junction bases numbered 7, after V lost 5 bases and J lost 7 bases. Germline assignment: CDR1 SGHVS and CDR2 FNYEAQ.

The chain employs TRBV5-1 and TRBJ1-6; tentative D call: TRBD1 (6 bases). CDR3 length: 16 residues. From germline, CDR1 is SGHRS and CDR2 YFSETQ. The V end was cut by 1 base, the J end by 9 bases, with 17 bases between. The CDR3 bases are TGCGCCAGCAGCTTGTCAGTACAGGGTGAAGGTTCACCCCTCCACTTT. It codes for CASSLSVQGEGSPLHF.

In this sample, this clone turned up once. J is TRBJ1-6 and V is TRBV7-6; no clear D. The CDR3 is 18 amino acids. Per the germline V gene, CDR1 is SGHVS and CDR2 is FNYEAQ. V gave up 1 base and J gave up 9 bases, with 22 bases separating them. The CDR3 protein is CASSLERGTYSPISPLHF. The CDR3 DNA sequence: TGTGCCAGCAGCTTAGAGCGGGGTACCTATTCTCCTATTTCACCCCTCCACTTT.

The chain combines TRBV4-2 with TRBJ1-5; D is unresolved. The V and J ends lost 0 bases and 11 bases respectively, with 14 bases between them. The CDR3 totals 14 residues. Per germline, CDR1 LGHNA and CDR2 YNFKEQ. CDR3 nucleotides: TGTGCCAGCAGCCAAGATAGCTTGGGTGTGACCCAGCATTTT. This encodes CASSQDSLGVTQHF.

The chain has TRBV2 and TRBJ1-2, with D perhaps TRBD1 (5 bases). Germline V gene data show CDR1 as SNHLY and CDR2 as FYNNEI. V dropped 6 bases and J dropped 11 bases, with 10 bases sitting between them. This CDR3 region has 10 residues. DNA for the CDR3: TGTGCCAGCAGGGGCACAGGTTACACCTTC. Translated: CASRGTGYTF.

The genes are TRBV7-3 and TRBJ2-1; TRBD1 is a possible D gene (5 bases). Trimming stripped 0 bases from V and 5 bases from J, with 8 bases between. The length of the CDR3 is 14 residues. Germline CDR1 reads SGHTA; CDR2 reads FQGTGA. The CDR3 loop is CASSLTPRDNEQFF. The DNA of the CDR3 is TGTGCCAGCAGCTTAACTCCCAGGGACAATGAGCAGTTCTTC. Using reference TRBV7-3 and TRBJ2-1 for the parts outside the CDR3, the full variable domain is GAGVSQTPSNKVTEKGKYVELRCDPISGHTALYWYRQSLGQGPEFLIYFQGTGAADDSGLPNDRFFAVRPEGSVSTLKIQRTERGDSAVYLCASSLTPRDNEQFFGPGTRLTVL.

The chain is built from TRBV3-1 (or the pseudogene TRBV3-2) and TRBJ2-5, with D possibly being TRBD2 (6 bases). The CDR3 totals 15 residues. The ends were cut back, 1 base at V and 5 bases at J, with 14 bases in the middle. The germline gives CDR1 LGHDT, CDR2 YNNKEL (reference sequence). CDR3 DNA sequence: TGTGCCAGCAGCCAAGCCCAGCGGGTAGGGGAGACCCAGTACTTC. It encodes CASSQAQRVGETQYF.

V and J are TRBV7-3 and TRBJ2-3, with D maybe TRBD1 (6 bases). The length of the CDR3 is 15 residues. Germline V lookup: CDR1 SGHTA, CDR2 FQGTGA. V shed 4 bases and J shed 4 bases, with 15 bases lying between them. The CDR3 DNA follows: TGTGCCAGCAGCTCTGGACAGTGGGGCGCAGATACGCAGTATTTT. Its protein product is CASSSGQWGADTQYF.

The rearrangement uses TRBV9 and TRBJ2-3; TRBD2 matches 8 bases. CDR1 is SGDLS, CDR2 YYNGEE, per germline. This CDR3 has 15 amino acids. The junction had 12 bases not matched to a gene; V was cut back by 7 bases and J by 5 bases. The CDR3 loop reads CASSLGGAGVDTQYF. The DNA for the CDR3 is TGTGCCAGCTCCCTGGGGGGAGCGGGAGTAGATACGCAGTATTTT.

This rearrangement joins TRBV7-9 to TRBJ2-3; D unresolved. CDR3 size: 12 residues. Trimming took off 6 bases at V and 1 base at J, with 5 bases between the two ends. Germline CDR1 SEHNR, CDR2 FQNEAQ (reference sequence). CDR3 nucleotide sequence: TGTGCCAGCAGTATTGGCACAGATACGCAGTATTTT. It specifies CASSIGTDTQYF.

The CDR3 sequence is CASSFRQGAAFF. The CDR3 DNA reads as TGTGCCAGCAGTTTTCGTCAGGGGGCAGCTTTCTTT. The chain is built from TRBV27 and TRBJ1-1; 8 bases line up with TRBD1. Looked up from germline, CDR1 is MNHEY and CDR2 is SMNVEV (reference sequence). The CDR3 is 12 amino acids. After removal of 3 bases from V and 10 bases from J, the junction contained 4 bases not matched to a gene.

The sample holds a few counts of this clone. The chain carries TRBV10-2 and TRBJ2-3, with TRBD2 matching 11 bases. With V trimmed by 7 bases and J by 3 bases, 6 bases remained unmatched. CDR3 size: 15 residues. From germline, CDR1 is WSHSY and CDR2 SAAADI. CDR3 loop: CASTEASGRTDTQYF. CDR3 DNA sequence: TGCGCCAGCACCGAGGCTAGCGGGAGGACAGATACGCAGTATTTT.

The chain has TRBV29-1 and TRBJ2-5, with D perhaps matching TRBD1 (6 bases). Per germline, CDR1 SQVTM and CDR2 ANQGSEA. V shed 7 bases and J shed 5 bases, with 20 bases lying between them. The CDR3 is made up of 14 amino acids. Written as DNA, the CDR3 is TGCAGCGCCCCTTCCGTGACAGGCGCGGAGACCCAGTACTTC. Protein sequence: CSAPSVTGAETQYF.

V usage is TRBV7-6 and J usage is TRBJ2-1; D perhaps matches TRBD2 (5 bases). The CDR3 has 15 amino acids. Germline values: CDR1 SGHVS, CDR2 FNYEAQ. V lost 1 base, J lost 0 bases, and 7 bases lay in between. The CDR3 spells CASSLGEISYNEQFF. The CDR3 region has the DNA TGTGCCAGCAGCTTAGGGGAGATCTCCTACAATGAGCAGTTCTTC.

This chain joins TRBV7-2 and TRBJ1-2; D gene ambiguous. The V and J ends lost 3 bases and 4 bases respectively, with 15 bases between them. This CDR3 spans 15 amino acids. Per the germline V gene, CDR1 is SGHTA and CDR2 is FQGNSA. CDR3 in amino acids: CASSFRSTTIYGYTF. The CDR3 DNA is TGTGCCAGCAGCTTCAGATCTACGACAATCTATGGCTACACCTTC.

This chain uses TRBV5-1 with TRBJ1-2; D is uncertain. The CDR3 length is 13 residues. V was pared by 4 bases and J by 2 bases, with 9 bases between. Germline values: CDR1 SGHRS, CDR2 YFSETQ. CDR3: CASSQTGNYGYTF. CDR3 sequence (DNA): TGCGCCAGCAGCCAGACGGGGAACTATGGCTACACCTTC.

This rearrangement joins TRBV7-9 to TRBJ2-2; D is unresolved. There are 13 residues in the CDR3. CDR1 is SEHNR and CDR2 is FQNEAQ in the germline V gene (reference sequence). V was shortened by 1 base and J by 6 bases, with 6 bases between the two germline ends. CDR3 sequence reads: CASSLGGSGELFF. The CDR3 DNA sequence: TGTGCCAGCAGCTTAGGAGGATCCGGGGAGCTGTTTTTT.

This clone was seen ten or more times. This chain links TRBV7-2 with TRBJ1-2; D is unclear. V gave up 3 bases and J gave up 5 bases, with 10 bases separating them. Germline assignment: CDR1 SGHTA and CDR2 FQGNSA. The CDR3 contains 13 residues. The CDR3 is CASSFGGPYGYTF. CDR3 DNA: TGTGCCAGCAGCTTTGGCGGGCCGTATGGCTACACCTTC.

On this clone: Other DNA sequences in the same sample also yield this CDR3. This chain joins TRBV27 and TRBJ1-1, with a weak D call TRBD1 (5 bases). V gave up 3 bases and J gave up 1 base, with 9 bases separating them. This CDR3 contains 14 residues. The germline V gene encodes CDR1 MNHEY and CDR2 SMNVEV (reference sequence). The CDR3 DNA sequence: TGTGCCAGCAGTTTGATCGGGGGGAACACTGAAGCTTTCTTT. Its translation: CASSLIGGNTEAFF.